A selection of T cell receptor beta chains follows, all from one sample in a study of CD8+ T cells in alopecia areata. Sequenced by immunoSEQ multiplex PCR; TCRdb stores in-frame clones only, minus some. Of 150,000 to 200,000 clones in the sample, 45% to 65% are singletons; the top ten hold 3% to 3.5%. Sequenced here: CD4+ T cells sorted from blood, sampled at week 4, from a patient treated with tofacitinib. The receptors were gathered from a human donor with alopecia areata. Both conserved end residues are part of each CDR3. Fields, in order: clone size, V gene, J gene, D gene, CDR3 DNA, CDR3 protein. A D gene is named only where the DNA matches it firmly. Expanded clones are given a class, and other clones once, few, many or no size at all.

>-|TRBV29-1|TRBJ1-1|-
TGCAGCGGTACTACGGGGCGGGGCACTGAAGCTTTCTTT
CSGTTGRGTEAFF
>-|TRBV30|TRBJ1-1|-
TGTGCCTGGAGTGTACCGAGGCTGAACACTGAAGCTTTCTTT
CAWSVPRLNTEAFF
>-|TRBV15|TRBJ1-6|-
TGTGCCACCAGCAGAGACCCGAGTTACTCACCCCTCCACTTT
CATSRDPSYSPLHF
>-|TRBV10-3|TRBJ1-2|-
TGTGCCATCTCCGACAGGAACTATGGCTACACCTTC
CAISDRNYGYTF
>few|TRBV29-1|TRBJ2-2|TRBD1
TGCAGCGTTGAAGACTCGACAGGGGGCGCGAACACCGGGGAGCTGTTTTTT
CSVEDSTGGANTGELFF
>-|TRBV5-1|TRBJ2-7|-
TGCGCCAGCAGCTTACAGGAGATGGTTGGAACCTACGAGCAGTACTTC
CASSLQEMVGTYEQYF
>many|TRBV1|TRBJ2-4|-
TGCACCAGCAGAGTTCAGGGTCGAGAAAACATTCAGTACTTC
CTSRVQGRENIQYF
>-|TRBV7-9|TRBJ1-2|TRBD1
TGTGCCAGCAGCTTGACAGGGGGCGATGGCTACACCTTC
CASSLTGGDGYTF
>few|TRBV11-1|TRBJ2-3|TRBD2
TGTGCCAGCAAAGTAGCGGGGGAAGCAGATACGCAGTATTTT
CASKVAGEADTQYF
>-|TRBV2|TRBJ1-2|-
TGTGCCAGCAGGGACGACCCCGGGGTCTACACCTTC
CASRDDPGVYTF
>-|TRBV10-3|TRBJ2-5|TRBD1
TGTGCCATCAAGCTGACAGGGATGGAGACCCAGTACTTC
CAIKLTGMETQYF
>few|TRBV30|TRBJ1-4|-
TGTGCCTGGAGTCCCCTAATCGGGAGACGACACACTAATGAAAAACTGTTTTTT
CAWSPLIGRRHTNEKLFF
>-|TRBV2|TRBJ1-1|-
TGTGCCAGCAGTGCTTGGAAGAACACTGAAGCTTTCTTT
CASSAWKNTEAFF
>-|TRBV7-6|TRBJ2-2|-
TGTGCCAGCAGCTTACCCGGGACGCTGTTAACCGGGGAGCTGTTTTTT
CASSLPGTLLTGELFF
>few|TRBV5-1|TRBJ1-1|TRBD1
TGCGCCAGCAGCTCGGAGGGACAGGGCCCTTTCTTT
CASSSEGQGPFF
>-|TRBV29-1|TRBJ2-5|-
TGCAGCGTGTGGACTGCCGAAGCCCAGTACTTC
CSVWTAEAQYF
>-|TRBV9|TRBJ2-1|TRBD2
TGTGCCAGCAGCGTAGTAGGGACTAGCGGGGGGAATGAGCAGTTCTTC
CASSVVGTSGGNEQFF
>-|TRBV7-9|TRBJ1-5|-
TGTGCCAGCAGCTTTGCGGGGCGCGGCAATCAGCCCCAGCATTTT
CASSFAGRGNQPQHF
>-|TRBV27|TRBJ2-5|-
TGTGCCAGCAGTCACCGGGACTTCCAAGAGACCCAGTACTTC
CASSHRDFQETQYF
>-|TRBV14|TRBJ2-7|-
TGTGCCAGCAGCCAAGGGTGGCAGCCCTTTGATGGCGAGCAGTACTTC
CASSQGWQPFDGEQYF
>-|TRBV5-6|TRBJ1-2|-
TGTGCCAGCAGCGTTTCAGGGCCCTATGGCTACACCTTC
CASSVSGPYGYTF
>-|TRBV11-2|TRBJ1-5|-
TGTGCCAGCAGCCTACAGGGCAATCAGCCCCAGCATTTT
CASSLQGNQPQHF